Shown below are 30 T cell receptor beta chains from a single sample sequenced in a study of siplizumab effects on memory and regulatory T cells. Repertoires were generated with immunoSEQ multiplex PCR, while TCRdb's copy carries only in-frame clones and drops some. The data hold approximately 65,000 clones, with less than 80% observed a single time. Sequencing used memory CD4+ T cells sorted from blood. The receptors derive from a human donor in good health.

The chain employs TRBV27 and TRBJ2-5, with 9 bases aligning to TRBD1. This CDR3 has 15 residues. Germline values: CDR1 MNHEY, CDR2 SMNVEV (reference sequence). V lost 4 bases, J lost 0 bases, and 3 bases stayed unmatched. The CDR3 protein is CASSYRGLNQETQYF. DNA of the CDR3: TGTGCCAGCAGTTACAGGGGGCTAAACCAAGAGACCCAGTACTTC.

The J gene is TRBJ2-1, the V gene TRBV10-3; TRBD2 matches at 11 bases. Germline loops: CDR1 ENHRY, CDR2 SYGVKD. The trim removed 5 bases at V and 3 bases at J, leaving 3 bases unmatched. This CDR3 is built from 15 residues. The CDR3 region has the DNA TGTGCCATCAGTCTTAGCGGGGGGGACTACAATGAGCAGTTCTTC. Amino acid sequence: CAISLSGGDYNEQFF.

This clone was counted a few times. The chain links TRBV10-3 to TRBJ2-1; maybe TRBD1 (6 bases). CDR1 is ENHRY, CDR2 SYGVKD, per germline. V lost 5 bases and J lost 8, with 25 bases in between. The CDR3 covers 17 residues. The CDR3: CAISPSLGGGPSDEQFF. The CDR3 DNA sequence: TGTGCCATCAGTCCCTCACTTGGGGGCGGGCCGTCGGATGAGCAGTTCTTC.

CDR3 in amino acids: CATSRGTSGGLFETQYF. In DNA form, the CDR3 reads TGTGCCACCAGCAGAGGGACTAGCGGGGGCCTATTTGAGACCCAGTACTTC. V gene TRBV15 combines with J gene TRBJ2-5, with TRBD2 identical over 13 bases. The CDR3 consists of 17 residues. The germline V gene has CDR1 LNHNV and CDR2 YYDKDF (reference sequence). After removal of 1 base from V and 5 bases from J, the junction contained 7 bases not matched to a gene.

The rearrangement joins TRBV7-3 to TRBJ1-2; 10 bases map to TRBD1. CDR3 length: 15 amino acids. Germline V CDR1 and CDR2: SGHTA, FQGTGA. V was clipped by 3 bases and J by 7 bases; unmatched bases: 8. The CDR3 DNA sequence: TGTGCCAGCAGCTTCTCAGGCCGGGACAGGGGTGGCTACACCTTC. Amino acids: CASSFSGRDRGGYTF.

J is TRBJ2-5 and V is TRBV5-8, with TRBD2 identical over 12 bases. There are 14 residues in the CDR3. Germline assignment: CDR1 SGHTS and CDR2 YDEGEE. V trimming: 4 bases; J trimming: 3 bases; junction bases outside the gene matches: 1. CDR3 region: CASSLAGGKETQYF. CDR3 sequence (DNA): TGTGCCAGCAGCCTAGCGGGGGGGAAAGAGACCCAGTACTTC.

This clone was recorded only once. The chain combines TRBV30 with TRBJ2-7, with D tentatively TRBD2 (5 bases). This CDR3 spans 12 amino acids. The V end lost 6 bases, the J end lost 5 bases, and 14 bases lay between the germline ends. Per germline, CDR1 GTSNPN and CDR2 SVGIG (reference sequence). This CDR3 is CACTLVFDEQYF. The DNA of the CDR3 is TGTGCCTGTACACTAGTTTTCGACGAGCAGTACTTC.

The chain has TRBV5-6 and TRBJ2-3; D perhaps matches TRBD1 (6 bases). This CDR3 is 16 amino acids long. Germline CDR1 and CDR2: SGHDT and YYEEEE. V was pared by 4 bases and J by 1 base, with 16 bases between. The CDR3 reads CASSGGPKGGTDTQYF. Here the CDR3 DNA reads TGTGCCAGCAGCGGGGGCCCAAAGGGAGGCACAGATACGCAGTATTTT.

The table lists this clone with a few counts. The chain links TRBV2 to TRBJ1-5, with 9 bases aligning to TRBD1. CDR1 SNHLY and CDR2 FYNNEI come from the germline V gene. Germline trimming cut 5 bases from V and 7 bases from J; bases unmatched to any gene: 6. The CDR3 covers 14 residues. The CDR3 protein is CASSLGQGTQPQHF. CDR3 sequence (DNA): TGTGCCAGCAGTTTAGGACAGGGGACGCAGCCCCAGCATTTT.

The chain combines TRBV6-1 with TRBJ2-5; a weak D match, TRBD2 (6 bases). The CDR3 is 15 amino acids. V lost 5 bases to trimming and J lost 1 base, with 14 bases between them. Per germline, CDR1 MNHNS and CDR2 SASEGT. CDR3 loop: CASSPGGIRQETQYF. CDR3 in DNA: TGTGCCAGCAGTCCGGGCGGGATACGCCAAGAGACCCAGTACTTC.

The CDR3 sequence: CASSYSWGLTDTQYF. The CDR3 coding sequence is TGTGCCAGCAGTTACTCGTGGGGCCTTACAGATACGCAGTATTTT. This chain joins TRBV6-5 and TRBJ2-3; D is perhaps TRBD1 (5 bases). CDR3 length: 15 amino acids. Germline V gene sequence: CDR1 MNHEY, CDR2 SVGAGI. V lost 0 bases and J 3 bases, leaving 10 bases between the germline ends.

The V call is TRBV18, the J call TRBJ1-1; D possibly corresponds to TRBD1 (5 bases). The CDR3 consists of 15 residues. The V end was cut by 3 bases, the J end by 4 bases, with 15 bases between. Germline assignment: CDR1 KGHSH and CDR2 LQKENI. This chain's CDR3 is CASSPLGEVGTEAFF. As DNA, the CDR3 is TGTGCCAGCTCACCGCTGGGGGAGGTGGGCACTGAAGCTTTCTTT.

The V call is TRBV13, the J call TRBJ1-2; no firm D call. The CDR3 length is 15 residues. V was clipped by 0 bases and J by 4 bases, with 12 bases between them. Germline V gene data show CDR1 as PRHDT and CDR2 as FYEKMQ (reference sequence). As DNA, the CDR3 is TGTGCCAGCAGCTTAGGCGGAGCGAAGAGCTATGGCTACACCTTC. Amino acid sequence: CASSLGGAKSYGYTF.

This clone appeared a few times. V gene TRBV6-1 combines with J gene TRBJ2-5; D remains ambiguous. This CDR3 has 15 amino acids. V was pared by 1 base and J by 5 bases, with 14 bases between. Germline CDR1 reads MNHNS; CDR2 reads SASEGT. The CDR3: CASSEDHPLGETQYF. In DNA, the CDR3 is TGTGCCAGCAGTGAAGACCACCCTTTAGGGGAGACCCAGTACTTC.

The J gene is TRBJ1-1, the V gene TRBV29-1; D remains unclear. Trimming pared 7 bases from V and 1 base from J, leaving 13 bases between. Germline CDR1 SQVTM, CDR2 ANQGSEA. CDR3 length: 13 residues. In nucleotides, the CDR3 is TGCAGCGCCCCGGCCTCTTCGAACACTGAAGCTTTCTTT. Protein product: CSAPASSNTEAFF.

V usage is TRBV7-9 and J usage is TRBJ2-2, with 7 bases aligning to TRBD2. CDR1 and CDR2 from the germline V gene are SEHNR and FQNEAQ (reference sequence). V was clipped by 4 bases and J by 5 bases; unmatched bases: 13. This CDR3 has 17 residues. The CDR3 spells CASSSPGSDGGTGELFF. In nucleotides, the CDR3 is TGTGCCAGCAGCTCCCCGGGGAGCGACGGGGGGACCGGGGAGCTGTTTTTT.

With regard to this clone: An end of the junction differs from the germline gene, which may be a read error. The chain has TRBV19 and TRBJ1-2; no reliable D call. CDR1 is LNHDA, CDR2 SQIVND, per germline (reference sequence). The CDR3 has 13 residues. CDR3 in DNA: TGTGCCAGTCAGTTGGGGAGGAACTATAGCTACACCTTC. Translation gives CASQLGRNYSYTF.

The rearrangement links TRBV5-4 to TRBJ2-3; no firm D call. CDR3 length: 12 amino acids. V dropped 4 bases and J dropped 6 bases, with 9 bases sitting between them. Germline CDR1 and CDR2: SGHNT and YYREEE (reference sequence). CDR3 DNA: TGTGCCAGCAGCCTGAGGCCTGATACGCAGTATTTT. Translated, it gives CASSLRPDTQYF.

The chain employs TRBV5-1 and TRBJ2-1; maybe TRBD1 (6 bases). Germline CDR1 and CDR2: SGHRS and YFSETQ. V gave up 4 bases and J gave up 4 bases, with 18 bases separating them. The CDR3 covers 16 residues. The CDR3 reads CASSPGPGELYNEQFF. The CDR3 DNA sequence: TGCGCCAGCAGCCCCGGCCCAGGGGAACTGTACAATGAGCAGTTCTTC.

The gene calls are TRBV7-6 and TRBJ2-1; TRBD2 is a possible D gene (6 bases). V was cut by 5 bases and J by 6 bases, with 14 bases left in between. This CDR3 has 14 amino acids. Germline V CDR1 and CDR2: SGHVS, FNYEAQ. The CDR3 DNA is TGTGCCAGCAGCCGCGGGAACGCAGGCAATGAGCAGTTCTTC. This translates into CASSRGNAGNEQFF.

This rearrangement joins TRBV10-1 to TRBJ1-3; D gene unclear. There are 12 residues in the CDR3. V was clipped by 6 bases and J by 6 bases, with 9 bases between them. The germline CDR1 and CDR2 sequences are WNHNN and SYGVQD (reference sequence). CDR3 sequence (DNA): TGCGCCAGCAGCTACCAGGCAAACACCATATATTTT. Protein sequence: CASSYQANTIYF.

In its sample, this clone ranks as medium-sized. This sequence joins TRBV19 and TRBJ1-6; D is unresolved. This CDR3 comprises 17 residues. V lost 1 base and J 1 base, leaving 11 bases between the germline ends. Per germline, CDR1 LNHDA and CDR2 SQIVND (reference sequence). The CDR3 sequence: CASSIGWKESYNSPLHF. In nucleotides, the CDR3 is TGTGCCAGTAGTATAGGTTGGAAGGAGTCCTATAATTCACCCCTCCACTTT.

The chain carries TRBV6-1 and TRBJ1-2, with TRBD1 as a possible D gene (5 bases). CDR1 and CDR2 from the germline V gene are MNHNS and SASEGT. The CDR3 contains 13 residues. V lost 6 bases, J lost 4 bases, and 12 bases lay in between. CDR3: CASRHRGGYGYTF. CDR3 in DNA: TGTGCCAGCAGGCATCGGGGGGGCTATGGCTACACCTTC.

The rearrangement uses TRBV4-1 and TRBJ2-3; weak D call: TRBD1 (5 bases). From germline, CDR1 is MGHRA and CDR2 YSYEKL. The CDR3 covers 17 residues. V was trimmed by 2 bases and J by 0 bases, leaving 15 bases between them. The CDR3: CASSQLWGGGSTDTQYF. In DNA, the CDR3 is TGCGCCAGCAGCCAATTGTGGGGCGGCGGTAGCACAGATACGCAGTATTTT.

The V and J genes are TRBV6-5 and TRBJ2-1, with 10 nucleotides matching TRBD1. J lost 9 bases, V lost 6 bases, and 8 bases had no gene match. From germline, CDR1 is MNHEY and CDR2 SVGAGI. The CDR3 runs 14 residues. Here the CDR3 DNA reads TGTGCCAGCAGGGGACAGGGGAGGATCGGTGAGCAGTTCTTC. As protein: CASRGQGRIGEQFF.

This clone was detected a few times. The CDR3 coding sequence is TGTGCCAGCAGCTTAGATGGACAGTTTGAAGCTTTCTTT. Translating it yields CASSLDGQFEAFF. The chain has TRBV11-2 and TRBJ1-1; a weak D match, TRBD1 (6 bases). Germline lookup yields CDR1 SGHAT and CDR2 FQNNGV. Trimming took off 0 bases at V and 7 bases at J, with 9 bases between the two ends. The CDR3 consists of 13 residues.

This clone was recorded once. Here the CDR3 reads CASADRDTYEQYF. CDR3 nucleotide sequence: TGTGCCAGCGCCGACAGGGACACCTACGAGCAGTACTTC. J is TRBJ2-7 and V is TRBV18; 7 bases agree with TRBD1. Germline V gene data show CDR1 as KGHSH and CDR2 as LQKENI. The CDR3 consists of 13 residues. Trimming removed 8 bases from V and 2 bases from J; junction bases left unmatched: 6.

The chain carries TRBV18 and TRBJ2-2, with 7 bases matching TRBD2. Trimming at V came to 6 bases and at J to 1 base, leaving 8 bases not matched to a gene. CDR3 length: 16 residues. Germline assignment: CDR1 KGHSH and CDR2 LQKENI. The DNA for the CDR3 is TGTGCCAGCTCGTCAACTAGCGCCCTGAACACCGGGGAGCTGTTTTTT. Its protein product is CASSSTSALNTGELFF.

The CDR3 is CASSLGQAFYTF. Here the CDR3 DNA reads TGTGCCAGCAGCTTGGGGCAGGCCTTCTACACCTTC. The V gene is TRBV7-9, the J gene TRBJ1-2; possible D gene TRBD1, 5 bases. With 3 bases removed from V and 10 bases from J, the gap between germline ends came to 12 bases. The CDR3 has 12 amino acids. Germline CDR1 reads SEHNR; CDR2 reads FQNEAQ (reference sequence). Full variable domain (missing parts from reference TRBV7-9 and TRBJ1-2): DTGVSQNPRHKITKRGQNVTFRCDPISEHNRLYWYRQTLGQGPEFLTYFQNEAQLEKSRLLSDRFSAERPKGSFSTLEIQRTEQGDSAMYLCASSLGQAFYTFGSGTRLTVV.

The chain recombines TRBV10-3 with TRBJ1-1, with TRBD1 identical over 11 bases. Germline V gene sequence: CDR1 ENHRY, CDR2 SYGVKD. Unmatched junction bases numbered 0, after V lost 0 bases and J lost 6 bases. The length of the CDR3 is 14 residues. CDR3 region: CAISESGQGAEAFF. The CDR3 region has the DNA TGTGCCATCAGTGAGTCGGGACAGGGGGCTGAAGCTTTCTTT.